Listed below are T cell receptor beta chains from one sample, sequenced in a study of cytomegalovirus exposure and HLA in healthy donors. TCRdb keeps only in-frame clones here, not all; method: immunoSEQ multiplex PCR. The sample shows roughly 200,000 clones, around nine tenths of them seen only once. The sequenced material came from PBMCs. Every receptor here comes from a man aged 25-45 years in good health and CMV-seropositive. CDR3s include the opening cysteine and the closing phenylalanine or tryptophan. D genes are given only for firm matches. Clone size, where shown, is once, few, many, or a class for clones that have expanded.

d_gene: NA; j_gene: TRBJ2-7; v_gene: TRBV29-1; abundance: NA; CDR3aa: CSATRAGLTYEQYF; CDR3nt: TGCAGCGCCACTCGTGCGGGTCTGACCTACGAGCAGTACTTC
d_gene: NA; j_gene: TRBJ2-2; v_gene: TRBV27; abundance: NA; CDR3aa: CASRVRGSTGELFF; CDR3nt: TGTGCCAGCAGAGTGCGCGGGTCCACCGGGGAGCTGTTTTTT
d_gene: NA; j_gene: TRBJ2-2; v_gene: TRBV7-9; abundance: few; CDR3aa: CATSSQANTGELFF; CDR3nt: TGTGCCACGAGTTCCCAGGCGAACACCGGGGAGCTGTTTTTT
d_gene: NA; j_gene: TRBJ1-2; v_gene: TRBV6-4; abundance: NA; CDR3aa: CASRKPSTAGRGGYTF; CDR3nt: TGTGCCAGCAGGAAACCCTCCACAGCGGGGAGAGGTGGCTACACCTTC
d_gene: TRBD1; j_gene: TRBJ2-1; v_gene: TRBV7-9; abundance: NA; CDR3aa: CASSPPGQGYNEQFF; CDR3nt: TGTGCCAGCAGCCCCCCGGGACAGGGTTACAATGAGCAGTTCTTC
d_gene: NA; j_gene: TRBJ1-5; v_gene: TRBV4-1; abundance: NA; CDR3aa: CASSLITGAVNQPQHF; CDR3nt: TGCGCCAGCAGCCTCATTACGGGAGCCGTTAATCAGCCCCAGCATTTT
d_gene: NA; j_gene: TRBJ2-1; v_gene: TRBV7-6; abundance: NA; CDR3aa: CASSLVTGPPLVDEQFF; CDR3nt: TGTGCCAGCAGCTTAGTAACCGGGCCTCCCCTAGTGGATGAGCAGTTCTTC
d_gene: TRBD2; j_gene: TRBJ2-1; v_gene: TRBV5-1; abundance: NA; CDR3aa: CASSLLANEQFF; CDR3nt: TGCGCCAGCAGCTTACTAGCGAATGAGCAGTTCTTC
d_gene: NA; j_gene: TRBJ1-5; v_gene: TRBV6-6; abundance: NA; CDR3aa: CASTKQGDSNQPQHF; CDR3nt: TGTGCCAGCACTAAACAGGGTGATAGCAATCAGCCCCAGCATTTT
d_gene: NA; j_gene: TRBJ1-4; v_gene: TRBV29-1; abundance: NA; CDR3aa: CSVETGRVDEKLFF; CDR3nt: TGCAGCGTTGAAACAGGGAGGGTGGATGAAAAACTGTTTTTT
d_gene: TRBD2; j_gene: TRBJ2-7; v_gene: TRBV7-3; abundance: few; CDR3aa: CASSLLAESSYEQYF; CDR3nt: TGTGCCAGCAGCTTACTAGCGGAAAGCTCCTACGAGCAGTACTTC
d_gene: TRBD1; j_gene: TRBJ2-1; v_gene: TRBV7-9; abundance: NA; CDR3aa: CASSVTGATAYNEQFF; CDR3nt: TGTGCCAGCAGCGTTACAGGGGCCACAGCCTACAATGAGCAGTTCTTC
d_gene: NA; j_gene: TRBJ1-3; v_gene: TRBV6-6; abundance: NA; CDR3aa: CASGGGSRYSGNTIYF; CDR3nt: TGTGCCAGCGGTGGAGGGTCGCGATACTCTGGAAACACCATATATTTT